Listed below are T cell receptor beta chains from one sample, sequenced in a study of PD-L1 blockade in urothelial cancer. Assay: immunoSEQ multiplex PCR; the TCRdb copy retains only in-frame clones and omits some. The sample holds more than 30,000 clones; 75% to 85% are singletons and the top ten take more than 30%. This specimen consisted of PBMCs, obtained around atezolizumab (anti-PD-L1) treatment. The receptor source for this set is a man aged 55 to 70 with urothelial cancer. Each CDR3 is given with its conserved first and last residue. D genes are given only for firm matches. Clone size is stated in some rows and not others, as once, few, many or a class when expanded.

j_call clone_size v_call d_call cdr3_aa cdr3_nt
TRBJ2-1 - TRBV6-4 TRBD2 CASSAGTSGYNEQFF TGTGCCAGCAGTGCAGGGACTAGCGGATACAATGAGCAGTTCTTC
TRBJ1-1 - TRBV5-4 TRBD1 CASSLAKGALNTEAFF TGTGCCAGCAGCTTGGCCAAGGGGGCGCTGAACACTGAAGCTTTCTTT
TRBJ2-2 - TRBV4-2 TRBD2 CASSQQASGGGYTGELFF TGTGCCAGCAGCCAACAGGCTAGCGGTGGGGGGTACACCGGGGAGCTGTTTTTT
TRBJ2-1 once TRBV7-3 TRBD1 CASSLHGQGFEFF TGTGCCAGCAGCTTGCACGGACAGGGGTTTGAGTTCTTC
TRBJ1-1 once TRBV29-1 - CSAPRAGGTEAFF TGCAGCGCTCCCCGGGCGGGGGGCACTGAAGCTTTCTTT
TRBJ2-7 - TRBV7-6 - CASSFGRAYEQYF TGTGCCAGCAGCTTCGGCAGGGCCTACGAGCAGTACTTC
TRBJ2-5 - TRBV9 TRBD1 CASSERTGAGTQYF TGTGCCAGCAGCGAGAGGACAGGAGCCGGGACCCAGTACTTC
TRBJ2-1 few TRBV11-2 - CASSLAKGVGDEQFF TGTGCCAGCAGCTTAGCTAAAGGGGTTGGCGATGAGCAGTTCTTC
TRBJ2-3 - TRBV11-2 TRBD1 CASSTWTGVVDTQYF TGTGCCAGCAGCACCTGGACAGGGGTGGTAGATACGCAGTATTTT
TRBJ2-5 - TRBV6-1 - CASIIRDSAVGTQYF TGTGCCAGCATTATCCGAGACTCGGCCGTAGGGACCCAGTACTTC
TRBJ1-5 few TRBV14 TRBD1 CASSQTGGSHQPQHF TGTGCCAGCAGCCAGACAGGGGGCTCCCATCAGCCCCAGCATTTT
TRBJ2-2 - TRBV2 TRBD1 CASSVPGQGSPYGGELFF TGTGCCAGCAGTGTCCCGGGACAGGGATCTCCTTACGGCGGGGAGCTGTTTTTT
TRBJ2-1 - TRBV11-2 TRBD2 CASSSNLGLAVYNEQFF TGTGCCAGCAGCTCAAACCTGGGACTAGCGGTATACAATGAGCAGTTCTTC
TRBJ1-1 - TRBV6-5 - CASRTGNTEAFF TGTGCCAGCAGGACAGGGAACACTGAAGCTTTCTTT
TRBJ2-3 - TRBV19 - CASSIGPVITDTQYF TGTGCCAGTAGTATAGGCCCAGTTATCACAGATACGCAGTATTTT
TRBJ1-3 - TRBV9 - CASSVGGAGGNTIYF TGTGCCAGCAGCGTTGGGGGGGCCGGGGGAAACACCATATATTTT
TRBJ2-5 - TRBV27 - CATTVYQGAKTQYF TGTGCCACCACAGTTTATCAGGGCGCGAAGACCCAGTACTTC
TRBJ2-7 once TRBV9 - CASSVAPGPSYEQYF TGTGCCAGCAGCGTAGCCCCAGGGCCGTCCTACGAGCAGTACTTC
TRBJ2-2 - TRBV7-2 TRBD2 CASSLALGLAGGLVGELFF TGTGCCAGCAGCTTAGCGTTGGGACTAGCGGGAGGGCTCGTAGGGGAGCTGTTTTTT
TRBJ1-1 - TRBV5-1 - CASSLALAEAEAFF TGCGCCAGCAGCTTGGCCCTTGCGGAAGCCGAAGCTTTCTTT
TRBJ1-1 - TRBV25-1 - CASSAIGGWTEAFF TGTGCCAGCAGTGCGATAGGGGGATGGACTGAAGCTTTCTTT
TRBJ1-2 - TRBV19 TRBD1 CASSGTGKNYGYTF TGTGCCAGTAGCGGGACAGGGAAGAACTATGGCTACACCTTC
TRBJ2-7 - TRBV5-6 TRBD1 CASSPGTGYDEQYF TGTGCCAGCAGCCCCGGGACAGGGTACGACGAGCAGTACTTC
TRBJ2-5 - TRBV5-1 TRBD2 CASSSGAGGQETQYF TGCGCCAGCAGCTCAGGAGCGGGAGGCCAAGAGACCCAGTACTTC
TRBJ1-6 - TRBV6-1 - CASSRQDNNSPLHF TGTGCCAGCTCCAGACAGGACAATAATTCACCCCTCCACTTT
TRBJ1-3 - TRBV2 - CASSEARVDGNTIYF TGTGCCAGCAGTGAAGCCAGGGTGGACGGAAACACCATATATTTT
TRBJ1-1 - TRBV7-3 - CASSQTASGAFF TGTGCCAGCAGCCAAACCGCCTCGGGAGCTTTCTTT
TRBJ1-1 many TRBV6-1 - CASRPPGAAFF TGTGCCAGCAGACCCCCAGGGGCCGCTTTCTTT
TRBJ2-5 - TRBV5-5 - CASSFRFAVQETQYF TGTGCCAGCAGCTTCAGGTTTGCAGTACAAGAGACCCAGTACTTC
TRBJ1-3 - TRBV7-8 TRBD1 CASSLTPGGSGNTIYF TGTGCCAGCAGCTTGACCCCAGGGGGCTCTGGAAACACCATATATTTT
TRBJ1-1 - TRBV7-2 TRBD1 CASSPRQGAEAFF TGTGCCAGCAGCCCCAGACAGGGAGCTGAAGCTTTCTTT
TRBJ1-1 - TRBV9 - CASRRLQAVTEAFF TGTGCCAGCAGACGTCTACAGGCGGTTACTGAAGCTTTCTTT
TRBJ1-2 few TRBV7-3 - CASRPGTNYGYTF TGTGCCAGCAGACCCGGGACTAACTATGGCTACACCTTC
TRBJ1-2 - TRBV27 TRBD1 CASRTGGEGYGYTF TGTGCCAGCAGGACAGGGGGCGAGGGCTATGGCTACACCTTC
TRBJ2-3 - TRBV7-8 TRBD2 CASSLLGDYTDTQYF TGTGCCAGCAGCCTCCTGGGGGACTATACAGATACGCAGTATTTT
TRBJ2-6 - TRBV5-1 - CASSGQISGANVLTF TGCGCCAGCAGTGGACAGATCTCTGGGGCCAACGTCCTGACTTTC
TRBJ1-3 few TRBV5-1 TRBD1 CASSPGTAPSGNTIYF TGCGCCAGCAGCCCTGGGACAGCTCCCTCTGGAAACACCATATATTTT
TRBJ2-7 - TRBV7-4 TRBD1 CASSLALRDRGLSSGASYEQYF TGTGCCAGCAGCTTAGCGCTAAGGGACAGGGGGCTATCTAGCGGGGCTTCTTACGAGCAGTACTTC
TRBJ1-2 few TRBV25-1 TRBD1 CASSGMPGTANYGYTF TGTGCCAGCAGTGGAATGCCCGGGACAGCTAACTATGGCTACACCTTC
TRBJ2-3 - TRBV5-8 TRBD2 CASSFGLAGSDDTQYF TGTGCCAGCAGCTTTGGGCTAGCGGGAAGCGACGATACGCAGTATTTT
TRBJ2-7 once TRBV7-9 TRBD1 CASSPGQGRYEQYF TGTGCCAGCAGCCCCGGACAGGGCCGGTACGAGCAGTACTTC
TRBJ1-2 few TRBV6-5 - CASSLSSGYGYTF TGTGCCAGCTCATTGAGTTCAGGCTATGGCTACACCTTC
TRBJ2-7 once TRBV6-6 TRBD1 CASSLGQGYEQYF TGTGCCAGCAGCCTAGGACAGGGCTACGAGCAGTACTTC
TRBJ1-5 - TRBV28 - CASSYQGFSNQPQHF TGTGCCAGCAGTTATCAGGGGTTCAGCAATCAGCCCCAGCATTTT
TRBJ1-2 - TRBV5-4 TRBD1 CASSDPGQGIVQNGYTF TGTGCCAGCAGCGATCCGGGACAGGGAATTGTTCAGAATGGCTACACCTTC
TRBJ1-2 - TRBV7-2 TRBD1 CASSLGQLWGYTF TGTGCCAGCAGCCTGGGACAGCTCTGGGGCTACACCTTC
TRBJ1-1 - TRBV5-4 TRBD1 CASSVPGQSILEAFF TGTGCCAGCAGCGTCCCGGGACAGTCAATATTGGAAGCTTTCTTT
TRBJ2-7 - TRBV6-1 TRBD2 CASSEAGGRVYEQYF TGTGCCAGCAGTGAAGCGGGCGGGAGGGTCTACGAGCAGTACTTC
TRBJ2-7 - TRBV10-3 TRBD2 CAISEGTSGFGASYEQYF TGTGCCATCAGTGAAGGGACTAGCGGGTTCGGGGCCTCCTACGAGCAGTACTTC
TRBJ2-7 - TRBV14 - CASSQPRRGMNF TGTGCCAGCAGCCAGCCGAGACGGGGGATGAATTTC
TRBJ2-5 - TRBV7-8 TRBD1 CASIGTGSQETQYF TGTGCCAGCATCGGGACAGGCAGCCAAGAGACCCAGTACTTC
TRBJ2-7 - TRBV5-1 - CASNQGGLGYEQYF TGCGCCAGCAACCAGGGGGGTCTAGGCTACGAGCAGTACTTC
TRBJ2-1 - TRBV2 - CASSYLHEQFF TGTGCCAGCAGTTATCTCCATGAGCAGTTCTTC
TRBJ1-6 - TRBV6-5 - CASSTDSMGSPLHF TGTGCCAGCAGTACCGACAGTATGGGTTCACCCCTCCACTTT
TRBJ2-5 - TRBV28 - CASSLAGGETQYF TGTGCCAGCAGTTTGGCCGGCGGAGAGACCCAGTACTTC